This TCR beta chain originates from a study of cytomegalovirus exposure and HLA in healthy donors. Regarding the study as a whole: Researchers catalogued around 150 TCR beta chains as cytomegalovirus-associated. An analysis that came later showed most CMV-associated TCR beta chains appearing HLA-restricted. Per published accounts, TCR beta sequences correctly predicted the HLA-A and HLA-B alleles of most subjects.

PCR involved 60 Vbeta and 13 Jbeta primers. Sequencing used immunoSEQ multiplex PCR; TCRdb keeps in-frame clones, though not all of them. Seen here are under 200,000 clones, over 80% observed once, and the top ten hold around 1.5%. The CDR3 covers 15 residues. The V end was cut by 3 bases, the J end by 3 bases, with 14 bases between. Germline V CDR1 and CDR2: MGHDK, SYGVNS. Turning to this clone: No antigen is known for it.

This clonotype was sampled from a girl between 5 and 17 years old in good health and CMV-seropositive. The sequencing input was PBMCs. The chain joins TRBV25-1 to TRBJ1-1, with a possible D match to TRBD1 (5 bases). The CDR3 loop reads CASSDQGAGDTEAFF. The CDR3 DNA follows: TGTGCCAGCAGTGACCAGGGTGCGGGGGACACTGAAGCTTTCTTT.